Listed below are T cell receptor beta chains from one sample, sequenced in a study of a mutant IDH1 vaccine in newly diagnosed glioma. These receptors are not linked to any known antigen. Some clones are missing from TCRdb's copy, which holds only in-frame ones; the method was immunoSEQ multiplex PCR. The repertoire consists of tens of thousands of clones, with 87% occurring once and the leading ten covering 1.3% to 1.5%. This sample comprised PBMCs, obtained from a glioma patient whose treatment included an IDH1 peptide vaccine. Receptor source: a man aged 35 to 55 with glioma. CDR3s include the opening cysteine and the closing phenylalanine or tryptophan. D genes are given only for firm matches. Clone size is not always given. Where it is, it says once, few, many or a class for expanded clones.

clone size: .; J gene: TRBJ2-7; CDR3 length: 14; V gene: TRBV7-9; D gene: .; CDR3 protein: CASSLAPNGGEQYF; CDR3 DNA: TGTGCCAGCAGCTTAGCCCCGAACGGCGGCGAGCAGTACTTC
clone size: .; J gene: TRBJ2-7; CDR3 length: 12; V gene: TRBV5-1; D gene: .; CDR3 protein: CASSGTIYEQYF; CDR3 DNA: TGCGCCAGCAGCGGTACGATCTACGAGCAGTACTTC
clone size: .; J gene: TRBJ2-5; CDR3 length: 15; V gene: TRBV18; D gene: TRBD1; CDR3 protein: CASSLIGTGQETQYF; CDR3 DNA: TGTGCCAGCTCACTGATAGGGACAGGCCAAGAGACCCAGTACTTC
clone size: once; J gene: TRBJ2-7; CDR3 length: 12; V gene: TRBV29-1; D gene: .; CDR3 protein: CSVVWQTYEQYF; CDR3 DNA: TGCAGCGTTGTTTGGCAAACCTACGAGCAGTACTTC
clone size: .; J gene: TRBJ1-1; CDR3 length: 13; V gene: TRBV29-1; D gene: .; CDR3 protein: CSVSRQLNTEAFF; CDR3 DNA: TGCAGCGTTTCCCGGCAACTGAACACTGAAGCTTTCTTT
clone size: .; J gene: TRBJ2-7; CDR3 length: 13; V gene: TRBV27; D gene: .; CDR3 protein: CASSLALSYEQYF; CDR3 DNA: TGTGCCAGCAGTCTAGCGTTGTCGTACGAGCAGTACTTC
clone size: .; J gene: TRBJ2-1; CDR3 length: 15; V gene: TRBV7-9; D gene: .; CDR3 protein: CASSSTDQSYNEQFF; CDR3 DNA: TGTGCCAGCAGCTCGACAGACCAATCCTACAATGAGCAGTTCTTC
clone size: .; J gene: TRBJ1-4; CDR3 length: 14; V gene: TRBV27; D gene: .; CDR3 protein: CASRGAATNEKLFF; CDR3 DNA: TGTGCCAGCAGGGGTGCTGCAACTAATGAAAAACTGTTTTTT
clone size: few; J gene: TRBJ2-7; CDR3 length: 14; V gene: TRBV6-1; D gene: .; CDR3 protein: CASKPLGRGYEQYF; CDR3 DNA: TGTGCCAGCAAACCCCTTGGACGGGGCTACGAGCAGTACTTC
clone size: .; J gene: TRBJ2-5; CDR3 length: 14; V gene: TRBV5-1; D gene: .; CDR3 protein: CASSLVGPQETQYF; CDR3 DNA: TGCGCCAGCAGCTTGGTCGGACCTCAAGAGACCCAGTACTTC
clone size: .; J gene: TRBJ2-5; CDR3 length: 13; V gene: TRBV9; D gene: .; CDR3 protein: CASSVGRGETQYF; CDR3 DNA: TGTGCCAGCAGCGTAGGAAGGGGGGAGACCCAGTACTTC
clone size: .; J gene: TRBJ2-1; CDR3 length: 14; V gene: TRBV5-1; D gene: .; CDR3 protein: CASSFELVYNEQFF; CDR3 DNA: TGCGCCAGCAGCTTCGAACTAGTCTACAATGAGCAGTTCTTC
clone size: .; J gene: TRBJ2-2; CDR3 length: 16; V gene: TRBV14; D gene: .; CDR3 protein: CASSLGSTPLTGELFF; CDR3 DNA: TGTGCCAGCAGCCTTGGGAGTACACCACTCACCGGGGAGCTGTTTTTT
clone size: .; J gene: TRBJ2-2; CDR3 length: 15; V gene: TRBV19; D gene: TRBD1; CDR3 protein: CASSPDRWYTGELFF; CDR3 DNA: TGTGCCAGTAGTCCGGACAGGTGGTACACCGGGGAGCTGTTTTTT
clone size: .; J gene: TRBJ2-1; CDR3 length: 12; V gene: TRBV27; D gene: .; CDR3 protein: CASSRAGNEQFF; CDR3 DNA: TGTGCCAGCAGCCGCGCCGGGAATGAGCAGTTCTTC
clone size: .; J gene: TRBJ2-7; CDR3 length: 14; V gene: TRBV7-2; D gene: .; CDR3 protein: CASRRRDEAYEQYF; CDR3 DNA: TGTGCCAGCAGAAGGCGGGATGAGGCCTACGAGCAGTACTTC
clone size: .; J gene: TRBJ2-5; CDR3 length: 18; V gene: TRBV9; D gene: TRBD1; CDR3 protein: CASSPPWTGRTYQETQYF; CDR3 DNA: TGTGCCAGCAGCCCGCCATGGACAGGCCGAACGTACCAAGAGACCCAGTACTTC
clone size: .; J gene: TRBJ1-1; CDR3 length: 14; V gene: TRBV6-6; D gene: TRBD1; CDR3 protein: CASVLQGAGTEAFF; CDR3 DNA: TGTGCCAGCGTTTTGCAGGGGGCGGGGACTGAAGCTTTCTTT
clone size: .; J gene: TRBJ1-2; CDR3 length: 14; V gene: TRBV28; D gene: .; CDR3 protein: CASGIAEVGYGYTF; CDR3 DNA: TGTGCCAGCGGGATCGCAGAAGTAGGCTATGGCTACACCTTC
clone size: .; J gene: TRBJ2-3; CDR3 length: 15; V gene: TRBV2; D gene: TRBD2; CDR3 protein: CASNLAGGPGDTQYF; CDR3 DNA: TGTGCCAGCAATCTAGCGGGAGGGCCCGGGGATACGCAGTATTTT
clone size: .; J gene: TRBJ1-2; CDR3 length: 15; V gene: TRBV6-5; D gene: .; CDR3 protein: CASSYRGRGKNGYTF; CDR3 DNA: TGTGCCAGCAGTTATCGAGGCCGGGGAAAGAATGGCTACACCTTC
clone size: .; J gene: TRBJ2-7; CDR3 length: 14; V gene: TRBV5-4; D gene: .; CDR3 protein: CASSPDGLGYEQYF; CDR3 DNA: TGTGCCAGCAGCCCGGACGGCCTAGGGTACGAGCAGTACTTC
clone size: .; J gene: TRBJ1-1; CDR3 length: 13; V gene: TRBV19; D gene: .; CDR3 protein: CASKEQGGTEAFF; CDR3 DNA: TGTGCCAGTAAAGAACAGGGTGGCACTGAAGCTTTCTTT
clone size: .; J gene: TRBJ2-7; CDR3 length: 14; V gene: TRBV5-1; D gene: .; CDR3 protein: CASSGGRGADEQYF; CDR3 DNA: TGCGCCAGCAGTGGGGGTAGGGGGGCCGACGAGCAGTACTTC
clone size: .; J gene: TRBJ2-5; CDR3 length: 16; V gene: TRBV14; D gene: .; CDR3 protein: CASSQDIRGLGETQYF; CDR3 DNA: TGTGCCAGCAGCCAAGATATCCGGGGGTTAGGAGAGACCCAGTACTTC
clone size: .; J gene: TRBJ2-7; CDR3 length: 13; V gene: TRBV7-2; D gene: .; CDR3 protein: CASSRDFSYEQYF; CDR3 DNA: TGTGCCAGCAGCCGGGACTTCTCCTACGAGCAGTACTTC
clone size: .; J gene: TRBJ2-1; CDR3 length: 14; V gene: TRBV7-2; D gene: .; CDR3 protein: CASSSRSMLDEQFF; CDR3 DNA: TGTGCCAGCAGCTCCCGCTCCATGTTGGATGAGCAGTTCTTC
clone size: .; J gene: TRBJ2-5; CDR3 length: 15; V gene: TRBV19; D gene: TRBD2; CDR3 protein: CASRNQAGLQETQYF; CDR3 DNA: TGTGCCAGTAGGAATCAAGCGGGACTTCAAGAGACCCAGTACTTC
clone size: .; J gene: TRBJ1-1; CDR3 length: 14; V gene: TRBV11-2; D gene: TRBD1; CDR3 protein: CASSFGQGNTEAFF; CDR3 DNA: TGTGCCAGCAGCTTTGGACAGGGGAACACTGAAGCTTTCTTT
clone size: .; J gene: TRBJ1-1; CDR3 length: 15; V gene: TRBV5-1; D gene: TRBD1; CDR3 protein: CASSLGGTGRLGAFF; CDR3 DNA: TGCGCCAGCAGCTTGGGGGGGACAGGGCGGCTAGGAGCTTTCTTT
clone size: few; J gene: TRBJ1-1; CDR3 length: 14; V gene: TRBV2; D gene: TRBD1; CDR3 protein: CASSAGQGLNEAFF; CDR3 DNA: TGTGCCAGCAGTGCGGGACAGGGATTGAATGAAGCTTTCTTT
clone size: .; J gene: TRBJ2-7; CDR3 length: 14; V gene: TRBV11-3; D gene: .; CDR3 protein: CASSFSGAGYEQYF; CDR3 DNA: TGTGCCAGCAGCTTTAGTGGAGCCGGCTACGAGCAGTACTTC
clone size: .; J gene: TRBJ1-2; CDR3 length: 16; V gene: TRBV5-1; D gene: TRBD1; CDR3 protein: CASSLVPGTVTTGYTF; CDR3 DNA: TGCGCCAGCAGCTTGGTCCCTGGGACAGTCACAACTGGCTACACCTTC
clone size: .; J gene: TRBJ2-1; CDR3 length: 15; V gene: TRBV5-1; D gene: .; CDR3 protein: CASSPDRPSYNEQFF; CDR3 DNA: TGCGCCAGCAGCCCCGACAGGCCCTCCTACAATGAGCAGTTCTTC
clone size: .; J gene: TRBJ1-1; CDR3 length: 13; V gene: TRBV7-8; D gene: .; CDR3 protein: CASSLQGNTEAFF; CDR3 DNA: TGTGCCAGCAGCTTACAGGGGAACACTGAAGCTTTCTTT
clone size: .; J gene: TRBJ1-1; CDR3 length: 14; V gene: TRBV4-1; D gene: .; CDR3 protein: CASSQDIIWTEAFF; CDR3 DNA: TGCGCCAGCAGCCAAGACATCATATGGACTGAAGCTTTCTTT
clone size: .; J gene: TRBJ1-5; CDR3 length: 15; V gene: TRBV9; D gene: .; CDR3 protein: CASSVAGYSNQPQHF; CDR3 DNA: TGTGCCAGCAGCGTAGCGGGGTATAGCAATCAGCCCCAGCATTTT
clone size: .; J gene: TRBJ1-5; CDR3 length: 14; V gene: TRBV4-2; D gene: .; CDR3 protein: CASSQEVGDQPQHF; CDR3 DNA: TGTGCCAGCAGCCAAGAGGTAGGAGATCAGCCCCAGCATTTT
clone size: .; J gene: TRBJ1-1; CDR3 length: 14; V gene: TRBV19; D gene: TRBD1; CDR3 protein: CASSTGQGYPEAFF; CDR3 DNA: TGTGCCAGTAGTACGGGACAGGGGTACCCGGAAGCTTTCTTT
clone size: .; J gene: TRBJ1-1; CDR3 length: 12; V gene: TRBV4-3; D gene: TRBD1; CDR3 protein: CASSQGQGEAFF; CDR3 DNA: TGCGCCAGCAGCCAAGGACAGGGTGAAGCTTTCTTT
clone size: once; J gene: TRBJ2-7; CDR3 length: 12; V gene: TRBV29-1; D gene: .; CDR3 protein: CSVVKSSYEQYF; CDR3 DNA: TGCAGCGTTGTTAAAAGCTCCTACGAGCAGTACTTC
clone size: .; J gene: TRBJ1-5; CDR3 length: 13; V gene: TRBV19; D gene: .; CDR3 protein: CASSMRGDQPQHF; CDR3 DNA: TGTGCCAGTAGTATGAGGGGGGATCAGCCCCAGCATTTT
clone size: .; J gene: TRBJ2-1; CDR3 length: 14; V gene: TRBV5-4; D gene: .; CDR3 protein: CASSSGRARTGQFF; CDR3 DNA: TGTGCCAGCAGCTCGGGACGAGCGCGAACTGGGCAGTTCTTC
clone size: .; J gene: TRBJ2-5; CDR3 length: 13; V gene: TRBV6-1; D gene: .; CDR3 protein: CASSDPPGETQYF; CDR3 DNA: TGTGCCAGCAGTGATCCACCGGGAGAGACCCAGTACTTC
clone size: .; J gene: TRBJ2-7; CDR3 length: 12; V gene: TRBV28; D gene: .; CDR3 protein: CASRLGTYEQYF; CDR3 DNA: TGTGCCAGCAGGCTTGGGACCTACGAGCAGTACTTC
clone size: once; J gene: TRBJ2-1; CDR3 length: 16; V gene: TRBV18; D gene: TRBD2; CDR3 protein: CASSPTGTSGLDEQFF; CDR3 DNA: TGTGCCAGCTCACCCACCGGGACTAGCGGTCTGGATGAGCAGTTCTTC
clone size: .; J gene: TRBJ2-7; CDR3 length: 12; V gene: TRBV6-1; D gene: .; CDR3 protein: CASSTNSYEQYF; CDR3 DNA: TGTGCCAGCAGTACAAACTCCTACGAGCAGTACTTC
clone size: .; J gene: TRBJ1-4; CDR3 length: 15; V gene: TRBV9; D gene: .; CDR3 protein: CASSVRPEGNEKLFF; CDR3 DNA: TGTGCCAGCAGCGTCCGTCCAGAGGGTAATGAAAAACTGTTTTTT
clone size: few; J gene: TRBJ2-1; CDR3 length: 14; V gene: TRBV9; D gene: .; CDR3 protein: CASSTGNLVNEQFF; CDR3 DNA: TGTGCCAGCAGCACCGGGAACCTAGTGAATGAGCAGTTCTTC
clone size: .; J gene: TRBJ2-2; CDR3 length: 15; V gene: TRBV7-3; D gene: TRBD2; CDR3 protein: CASSLSGGLAGELFF; CDR3 DNA: TGTGCCAGCAGCTTAAGTGGAGGACTAGCGGGGGAGCTGTTTTTT
clone size: .; J gene: TRBJ1-5; CDR3 length: 15; V gene: TRBV19; D gene: TRBD1; CDR3 protein: CASRVTGFSNQPQHF; CDR3 DNA: TGTGCCAGTAGGGTGACAGGGTTTAGCAATCAGCCCCAGCATTTT
clone size: .; J gene: TRBJ1-2; CDR3 length: 14; V gene: TRBV6-5; D gene: TRBD1; CDR3 protein: CASSYRTGNYGYTF; CDR3 DNA: TGTGCCAGCAGTTACAGGACAGGGAACTATGGCTACACCTTC
clone size: once; J gene: TRBJ1-1; CDR3 length: 15; V gene: TRBV14; D gene: TRBD1; CDR3 protein: CASSPLGQGNTEAFF; CDR3 DNA: TGTGCCAGCAGCCCGTTGGGACAGGGGAACACTGAAGCTTTCTTT
clone size: .; J gene: TRBJ2-1; CDR3 length: 17; V gene: TRBV4-1; D gene: TRBD2; CDR3 protein: CASSQGMEGGPGDEQFF; CDR3 DNA: TGCGCCAGCAGCCAAGGGATGGAGGGAGGGCCTGGGGATGAGCAGTTCTTC
clone size: .; J gene: TRBJ1-1; CDR3 length: 14; V gene: TRBV7-8; D gene: .; CDR3 protein: CASRRTDFYTEAFF; CDR3 DNA: TGTGCCAGCAGAAGGACAGACTTTTACACTGAAGCTTTCTTT
clone size: .; J gene: TRBJ1-3; CDR3 length: 15; V gene: TRBV6-5; D gene: .; CDR3 protein: CASSYEAASGNTIYF; CDR3 DNA: TGTGCCAGCAGTTACGAGGCAGCCTCTGGAAACACCATATATTTT